Here is one TCR beta chain with its context. This entry belongs to a study of blood T cell repertoires in COVID-19. For the study at large: T cells, B-cell-depleted T cells, or PBMCs provided the cDNA or gDNA that served as material.

Original data processing: The authors estimated nucleated cell counts from reference gene primer amplification. Sequencing was performed with immunoSEQ multiplex PCR; in TCRdb, only in-frame clones are kept and a portion is missing. The V and J calls and clone size are taken from that table; D and trimming were inferred from the DNA. The repertoire holds about 250,000 clones, around 80% seen once, with less than 5.5% in the top ten. Allocation to cohorts depended on clinical history reported by the participants. The sample comprised PBMCs or T cells enriched from blood (not recorded which). This clonotype was obtained from a man aged 35 to 55 who had been exposed to COVID-19.

DNA of the CDR3: TGTGCCAGCAGCCCGACTAGCGGGGATTACAATGAGCAGTTCTTC. Translating gives CASSPTSGDYNEQFF. The V gene is TRBV7-3, the J gene TRBJ2-1, with 11 bases fitting TRBD2. Germline V gene data show CDR1 as SGHTA and CDR2 as FQGTGA. The CDR3 extends over 15 amino acids. V shed 5 bases, J shed 4 bases, and the junction held 4 bases outside the gene matches.